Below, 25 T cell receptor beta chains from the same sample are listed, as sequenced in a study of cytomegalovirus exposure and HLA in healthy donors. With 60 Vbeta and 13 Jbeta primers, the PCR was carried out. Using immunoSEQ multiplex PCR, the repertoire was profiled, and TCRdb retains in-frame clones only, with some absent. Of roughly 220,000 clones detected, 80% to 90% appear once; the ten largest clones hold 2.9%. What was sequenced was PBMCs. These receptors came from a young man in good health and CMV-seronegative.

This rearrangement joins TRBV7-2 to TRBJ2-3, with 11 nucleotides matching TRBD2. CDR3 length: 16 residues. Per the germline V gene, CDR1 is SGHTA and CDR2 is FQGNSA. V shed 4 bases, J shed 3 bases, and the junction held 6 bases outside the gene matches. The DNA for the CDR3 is TGTGCCAGCAGCTCGCCGACTAGCGGGGAAACAGATACGCAGTATTTT. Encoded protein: CASSSPTSGETDTQYF. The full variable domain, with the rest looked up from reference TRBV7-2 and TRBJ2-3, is GAGVSQSPSNKVTEKGKDVELRCDPISGHTALYWYRQSLGQGLEFLIYFQGNSAPDKSGLPSDRFSAERTGGSVSTLTIQRTQQEDSAVYLCASSSPTSGETDTQYFGPGTRLTVL.

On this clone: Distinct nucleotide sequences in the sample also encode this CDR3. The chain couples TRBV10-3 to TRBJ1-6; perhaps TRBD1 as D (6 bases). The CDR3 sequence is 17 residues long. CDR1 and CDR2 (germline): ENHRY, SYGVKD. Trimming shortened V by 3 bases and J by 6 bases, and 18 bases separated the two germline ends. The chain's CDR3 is CAISERALTGANSPLHF. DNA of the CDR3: TGTGCCATCAGTGAAAGAGCCTTGACAGGCGCTAATTCACCCCTCCACTTT.

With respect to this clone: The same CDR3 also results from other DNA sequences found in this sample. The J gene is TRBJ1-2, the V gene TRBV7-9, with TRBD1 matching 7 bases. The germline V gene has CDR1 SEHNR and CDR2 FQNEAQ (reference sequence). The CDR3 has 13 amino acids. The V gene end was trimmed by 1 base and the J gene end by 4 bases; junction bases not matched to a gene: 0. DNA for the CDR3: TGTGCCAGCAGCTTAGGACAGGGCTATGGCTACACCTTC. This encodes CASSLGQGYGYTF.

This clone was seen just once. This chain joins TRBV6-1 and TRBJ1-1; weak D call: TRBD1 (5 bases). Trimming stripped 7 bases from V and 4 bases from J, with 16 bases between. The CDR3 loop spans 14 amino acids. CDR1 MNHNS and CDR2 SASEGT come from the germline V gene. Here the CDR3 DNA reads TGTGCCAGCACTCCGCAGAAGGGGATCACTGAAGCTTTCTTT. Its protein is CASTPQKGITEAFF.

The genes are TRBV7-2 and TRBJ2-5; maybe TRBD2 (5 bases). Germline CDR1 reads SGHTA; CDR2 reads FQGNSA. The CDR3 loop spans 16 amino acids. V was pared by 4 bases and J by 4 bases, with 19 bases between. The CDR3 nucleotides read TGTGCCAGCAGCTCTGGGAACTTCGGCGGGTCAGAGACCCAGTACTTC. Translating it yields CASSSGNFGGSETQYF.

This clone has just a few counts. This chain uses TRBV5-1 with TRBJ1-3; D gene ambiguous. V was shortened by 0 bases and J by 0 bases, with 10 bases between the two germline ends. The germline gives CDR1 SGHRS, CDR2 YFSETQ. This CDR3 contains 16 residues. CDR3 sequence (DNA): TGCGCCAGCAGCTTGGACGGAGTGGCCTCTGGAAACACCATATATTTT. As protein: CASSLDGVASGNTIYF.

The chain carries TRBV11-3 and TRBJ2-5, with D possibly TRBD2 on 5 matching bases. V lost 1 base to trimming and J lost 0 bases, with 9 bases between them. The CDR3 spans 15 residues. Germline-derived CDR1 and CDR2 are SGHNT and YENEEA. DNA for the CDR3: TGTGCCAGCAGCTTAGGCCTGACTAACCAAGAGACCCAGTACTTC. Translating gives CASSLGLTNQETQYF.

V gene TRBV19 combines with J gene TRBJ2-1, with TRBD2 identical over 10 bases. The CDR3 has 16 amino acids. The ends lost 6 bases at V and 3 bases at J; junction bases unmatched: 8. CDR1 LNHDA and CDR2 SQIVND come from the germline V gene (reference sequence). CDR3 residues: CASSRGLALNYNEQFF. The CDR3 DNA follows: TGTGCCAGTAGCCGGGGACTAGCGCTGAACTACAATGAGCAGTTCTTC.

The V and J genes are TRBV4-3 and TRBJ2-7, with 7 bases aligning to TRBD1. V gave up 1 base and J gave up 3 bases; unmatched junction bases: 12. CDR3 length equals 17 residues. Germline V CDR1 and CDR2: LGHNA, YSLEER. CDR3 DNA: TGCGCCAGCAGCCAAGGGTGGACAGGTTTGGCGGACTACGAGCAGTACTTC. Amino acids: CASSQGWTGLADYEQYF.

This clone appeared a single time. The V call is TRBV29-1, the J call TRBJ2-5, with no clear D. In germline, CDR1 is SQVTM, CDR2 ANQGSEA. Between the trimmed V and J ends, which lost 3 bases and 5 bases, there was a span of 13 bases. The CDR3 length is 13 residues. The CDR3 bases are TGCAGCGTTGATCAGTCCTTCCAGGAGACCCAGTACTTC. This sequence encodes CSVDQSFQETQYF. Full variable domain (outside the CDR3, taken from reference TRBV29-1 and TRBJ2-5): SAVISQKPSRDICQRGTSLTIQCQVDSQVTMMFWYRQQPGQSLTLIATANQGSEATYESGFVIDKFPISRPNLTFSTLTVSNMSPEDSSIYLCSVDQSFQETQYFGPGTRLLVL.

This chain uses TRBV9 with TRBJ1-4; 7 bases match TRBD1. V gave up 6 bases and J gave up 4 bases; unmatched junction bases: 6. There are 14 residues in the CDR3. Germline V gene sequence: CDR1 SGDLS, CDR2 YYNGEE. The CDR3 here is CASKGTGVNEKLFF. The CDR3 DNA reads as TGTGCCAGCAAGGGTACAGGGGTTAATGAAAAACTGTTTTTT.

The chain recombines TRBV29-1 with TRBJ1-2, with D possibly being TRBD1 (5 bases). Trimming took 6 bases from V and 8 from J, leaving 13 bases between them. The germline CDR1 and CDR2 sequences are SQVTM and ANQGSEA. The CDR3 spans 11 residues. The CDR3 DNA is TGCAGCGTGGGGGGATGGAAGGGCTACACCTTC. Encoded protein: CSVGGWKGYTF.

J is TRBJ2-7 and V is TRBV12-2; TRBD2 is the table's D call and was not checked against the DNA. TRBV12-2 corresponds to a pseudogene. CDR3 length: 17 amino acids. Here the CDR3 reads CASRLVFFLAASYEQYF. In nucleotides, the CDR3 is TGTGCAAGTCGCTTAGTTTTTTTTCTAGCGGCCTCCTACGAGCAGTACTTC.

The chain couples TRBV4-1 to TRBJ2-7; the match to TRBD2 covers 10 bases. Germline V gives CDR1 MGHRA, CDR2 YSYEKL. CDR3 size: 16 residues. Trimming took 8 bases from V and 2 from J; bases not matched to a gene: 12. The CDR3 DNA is TGCGCCAGCTCGCTCGGGCCTAGCGGGGGAACCTACGAGCAGTACTTC. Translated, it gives CASSLGPSGGTYEQYF.

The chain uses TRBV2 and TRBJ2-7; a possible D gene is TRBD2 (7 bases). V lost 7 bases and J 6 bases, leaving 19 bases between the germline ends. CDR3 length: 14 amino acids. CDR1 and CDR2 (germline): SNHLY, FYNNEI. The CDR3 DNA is TGTGCCAGCAATTTTAGGGGGGGAGCCTTCGAGCAGTACTTC. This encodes CASNFRGGAFEQYF. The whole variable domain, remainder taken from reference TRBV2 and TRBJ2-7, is EPEVTQTPSHQVTQMGQEVILRCVPISNHLYFYWYRQILGQKVEFLVSFYNNEISEKSEIFDDQFSVERPDGSNFTLKIRSTKLEDSAMYFCASNFRGGAFEQYFGPGTRLTVT.

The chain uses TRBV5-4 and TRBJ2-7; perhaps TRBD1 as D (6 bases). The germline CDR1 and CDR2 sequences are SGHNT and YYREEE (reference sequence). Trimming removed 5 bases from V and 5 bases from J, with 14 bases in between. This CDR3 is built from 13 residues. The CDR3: CASRMWGRDEQYF. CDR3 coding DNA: TGTGCCAGCAGAATGTGGGGGCGGGACGAGCAGTACTTC.

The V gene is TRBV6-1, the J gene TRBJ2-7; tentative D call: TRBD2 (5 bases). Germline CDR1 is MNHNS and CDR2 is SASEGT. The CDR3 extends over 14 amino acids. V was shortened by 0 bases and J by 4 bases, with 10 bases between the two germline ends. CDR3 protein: CASSEAEGWYEQYF. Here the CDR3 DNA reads TGTGCCAGCAGTGAAGCTGAGGGATGGTACGAGCAGTACTTC.

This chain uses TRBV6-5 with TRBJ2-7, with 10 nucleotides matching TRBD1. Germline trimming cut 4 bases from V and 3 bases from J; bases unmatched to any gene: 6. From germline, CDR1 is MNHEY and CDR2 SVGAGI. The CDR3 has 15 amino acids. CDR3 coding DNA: TGTGCCAGCAGTTCCCGGGACAGGGGAGTCTACGAGCAGTACTTC. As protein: CASSSRDRGVYEQYF.

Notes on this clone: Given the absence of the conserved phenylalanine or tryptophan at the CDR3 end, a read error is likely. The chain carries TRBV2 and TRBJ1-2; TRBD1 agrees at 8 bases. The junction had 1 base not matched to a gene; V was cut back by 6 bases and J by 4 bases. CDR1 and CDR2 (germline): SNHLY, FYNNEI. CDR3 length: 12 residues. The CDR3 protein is CASRDRVYGYTL. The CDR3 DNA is TGTGCCAGCAGGGACAGGGTCTATGGCTACACCCTC.

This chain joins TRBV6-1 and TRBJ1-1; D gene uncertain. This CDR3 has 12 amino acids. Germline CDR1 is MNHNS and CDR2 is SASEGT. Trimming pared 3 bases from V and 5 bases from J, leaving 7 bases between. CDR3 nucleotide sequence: TGTGCCAGCAGTGAGGCGGTTACTGAAGCTTTCTTT. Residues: CASSEAVTEAFF.

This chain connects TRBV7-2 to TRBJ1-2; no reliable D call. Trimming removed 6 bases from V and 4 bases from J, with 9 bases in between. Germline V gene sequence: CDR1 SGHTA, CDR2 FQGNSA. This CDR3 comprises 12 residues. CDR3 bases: TGTGCCAGCAGTCTTGACACCTATGGCTACACCTTC. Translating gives CASSLDTYGYTF. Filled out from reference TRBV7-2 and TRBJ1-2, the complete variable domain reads GAGVSQSPSNKVTEKGKDVELRCDPISGHTALYWYRQSLGQGLEFLIYFQGNSAPDKSGLPSDRFSAERTGGSVSTLTIQRTQQEDSAVYLCASSLDTYGYTFGSGTRLTVV.

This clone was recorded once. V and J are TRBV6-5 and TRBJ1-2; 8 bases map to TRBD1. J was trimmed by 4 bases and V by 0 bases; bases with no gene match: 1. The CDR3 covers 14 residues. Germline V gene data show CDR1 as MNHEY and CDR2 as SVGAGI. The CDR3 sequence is CASSYSGQAYGYTF. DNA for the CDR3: TGTGCCAGCAGTTACTCGGGACAGGCCTATGGCTACACCTTC.

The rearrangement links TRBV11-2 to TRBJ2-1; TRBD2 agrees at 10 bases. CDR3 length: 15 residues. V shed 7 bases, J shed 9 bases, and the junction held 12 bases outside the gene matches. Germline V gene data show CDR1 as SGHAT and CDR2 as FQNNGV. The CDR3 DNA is TGTGCCAGCACCCCGGCAAGCGGGGGGGCAACTGAGCAGTTCTTC. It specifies CASTPASGGATEQFF.

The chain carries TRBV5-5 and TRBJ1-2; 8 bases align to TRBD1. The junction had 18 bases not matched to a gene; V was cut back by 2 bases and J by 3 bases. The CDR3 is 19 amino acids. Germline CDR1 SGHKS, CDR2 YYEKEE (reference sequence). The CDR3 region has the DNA TGTGCCAGCAGCTTTGATACCCCCTTCACAGGGGGTGGGTACTATGGCTACACCTTC. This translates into CASSFDTPFTGGGYYGYTF.

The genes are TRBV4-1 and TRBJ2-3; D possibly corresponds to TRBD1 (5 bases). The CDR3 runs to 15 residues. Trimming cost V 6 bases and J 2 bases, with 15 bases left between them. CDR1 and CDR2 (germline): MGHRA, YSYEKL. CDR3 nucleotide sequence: TGCGCCAGCAGACCCGAACAGGACCTCACAGATACGCAGTATTTT. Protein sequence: CASRPEQDLTDTQYF.